This T cell receptor (beta chain) is drawn from a study of kidney transplant recipient with SARS-CoV-2 infection. Points on this clonotype: A read error is possible here, since a much larger clone lies one base away.

TCRdb re-called the reads with MiXCR, one entry per CDR3 protein. The repertoire holds about 240,000 distinct CDR3 sequences, with 29% as singletons. Trimming shortened V by 11 bases and J by 0 bases, and 13 bases separated the two germline ends. This CDR3 spans 13 amino acids. Germline V gene lookup returns CDR1 ENHRY and CDR2 SYGVKD. The chain carries TRBV10-3 and TRBJ1-1; a possible D gene is TRBD1 (5 bases). The receptor comes from a young adult male patient who had COVID-19 and was a kidney transplant recipient. Among the T cells, some may be from the graft donor. The material was a blood sample, obtained at baseline and on day 111 from a kidney transplant recipient. CDR3 protein: CAVTDNMNTEAFF. DNA of the CDR3: TGTGCCGTCACGGACAACATGAACACTGAAGCTTTCTTT.